Included here is one T cell receptor (beta chain) sequence, with context. Its antigen is not known. By flow cytometry, patients selected for sequencing had shown an expansion of CD8+CD57+ cells. Among the patients, none had received any therapy at the time of blood sampling. The data originate from a study of CD8+CD57+ T cells in acquired aplastic anemia. Study overall: Sorting CD4+ and CD8+ cells gave DNA averaging approximately 3 ug.

The study's findings and limits: Controls and patients did not differ significantly in CD8+ Simpson's diversity. Patients had around 28 CD8+ CDR3 sequences in common with controls (the shared set).

Genomic DNA templated the TCR beta VDJ and CDR3 profiling. TCRdb re-derived calls from the reads in MiXCR, one entry per CDR3 protein. There are approximately 260,000 distinct CDR3 sequences in the sample; less than 85% occur only once, and 35% to 50% lies in the top ten. The trim removed 6 bases at V and 14 bases at J, leaving 20 bases unmatched. The V gene's germline CDR1 is MRHNA and CDR2 SNTAGT. The CDR3 spans 15 residues. The gene calls are TRBV6-4 and TRBJ1-1; TRBD1 agrees at 8 bases. The clonotype comes from a human donor with aplastic anemia. Specimen: sorted CD4+, CD8+, or CD8+CD57+ T cells (not recorded which) from PBMCs. CDR3 loop: CASSLRDRGPDTQFF. The CDR3 DNA reads as TGTGCCAGCAGCCTCCGAGACAGGGGACCAGATACGCAGTTCTTT.